This T cell receptor beta chain stems from a study of T cell responses to AZD1222 COVID-19 vaccine. Findings and caveats of the study: Once two AZD1222 doses were given, Spike-specific TCR breadth and depth went up. In a largely white British group with more females than males, clonal diversity was possibly underestimated. At 160-218 and 743-854, vaccine-associated CD4 TCRs were dominant, and they spanned spike. At baseline, just five or six AZD1222 recipients tested seropositive.

Details on this clone: The antigen remains undetermined.

The protocol was immunoSEQ multiplex PCR, while the TCRdb copy is restricted to in-frame clones and leaves out a portion. This repertoire shows approximately 130,000 clones, 80% to 95% found once; its top ten account for more than 3.5%. The CDR3 covers 15 residues. CDR1 and CDR2 (germline): MDHEN, SYDVKM. V dropped 1 base and J dropped 6 bases, with 15 bases sitting between them. The sequence derives from an adult who received the MenACWY meningococcal vaccine as a control. The sample in question was peripheral blood, obtained 28 days after the second dose of the MenACWY control vaccine. The J gene is TRBJ2-5, the V gene TRBV28; the D is unclear. In DNA, the CDR3 is TGTGCCAGCAGTTTATTGGTAGGACCCCAGCAGACCCAGTACTTC. This translates into CASSLLVGPQQTQYF.